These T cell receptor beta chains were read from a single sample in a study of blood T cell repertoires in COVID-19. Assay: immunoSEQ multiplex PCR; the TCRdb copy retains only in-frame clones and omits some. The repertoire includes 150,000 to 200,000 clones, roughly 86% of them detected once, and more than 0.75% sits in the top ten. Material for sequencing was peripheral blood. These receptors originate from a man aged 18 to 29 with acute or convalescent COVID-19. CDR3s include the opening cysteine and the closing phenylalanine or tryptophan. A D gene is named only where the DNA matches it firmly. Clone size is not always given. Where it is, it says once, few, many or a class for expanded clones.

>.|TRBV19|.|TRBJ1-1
TGTGCCAGTAGTACGACAGGTGGCAGTACTGAAGCTTTCTTT
CASSTTGGSTEAFF
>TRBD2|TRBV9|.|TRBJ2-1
TGTGCCAGCAGCCCCCAGGAGGGACTAGCGGGGGGGTATACAATTGAGCAGTTCTTC
CASSPQEGLAGGYTIEQFF
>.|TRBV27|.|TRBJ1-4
TGTGCCAGCAGTTCGGGGGTGAGGACTAATGAAAAACTGTTTTTT
CASSSGVRTNEKLFF
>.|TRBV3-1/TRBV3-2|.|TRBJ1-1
TGTGCCAGCAGCCAAGGGGGCGGTAAAATGAACACTGAAGCTTTCTTT
CASSQGGGKMNTEAFF
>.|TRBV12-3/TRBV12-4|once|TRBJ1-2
TGTGCCAGCAGTTTCGGGGGTAGAGGTGGCTACACCTTC
CASSFGGRGGYTF
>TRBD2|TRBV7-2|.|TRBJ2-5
TGTGCCAGCAGCTCAGTGGGGGGGACTGGAAAGACCCAGTACTTC
CASSSVGGTGKTQYF
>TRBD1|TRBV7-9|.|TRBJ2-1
TGTGCCAGCCACTACGGGACAGGCTCTACAATGGGGCAGTTCTTC
CASHYGTGSTMGQFF
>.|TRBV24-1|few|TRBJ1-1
TGTGCCACCAGTGACGGGGGGAGGAACACTGAAGCTTTCTTT
CATSDGGRNTEAFF
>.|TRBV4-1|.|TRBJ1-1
TGCGCCAGCAGCCAAGTGGCAGAGGCGATTGAAGCTTTCTTT
CASSQVAEAIEAFF
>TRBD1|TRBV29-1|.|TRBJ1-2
TGCAGCGTCCCGGACAGGGGGATCTATGGCTACACCTTC
CSVPDRGIYGYTF
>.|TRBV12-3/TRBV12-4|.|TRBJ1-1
TGTGCCAGCAGTTTATGGAGCGAAGCTTTCTTT
CASSLWSEAFF
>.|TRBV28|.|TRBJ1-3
TGTGCCAGCATTCCACTCCCAGGGGCTGGAAACACCATATATTTT
CASIPLPGAGNTIYF
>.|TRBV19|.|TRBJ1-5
TGTGCCAGTAGTATCCGTTTCAATCAGCCCCAGCATTTT
CASSIRFNQPQHF